These T cell receptor beta chains were read from a single sample in a study of blood T cell repertoires in COVID-19. TCRdb's table, derived via immunoSEQ multiplex PCR, lists solely in-frame clones and lacks some. The data show around 130,000 clones, 70% to 85% seen once. Sample: PBMCs or T cells enriched from blood (not recorded which). These receptors were obtained from a woman between 18 and 29 years old who had been exposed to COVID-19. The CDR3 runs from the conserved cysteine through the conserved F or W. Each record gives: clone size, D gene, V gene, J gene, CDR3 protein, CDR3 DNA. A D gene is named only where the DNA matches it firmly. Expanded clones get a size class; other rows say once, few or many, or leave the size out.

>-|TRBD2|TRBV7-9|TRBJ2-5
CASSPPFRLARKNQETQYF
TGTGCCAGCAGCCCACCCTTTCGACTAGCGAGGAAAAACCAAGAGACCCAGTACTTC
>-|TRBD1|TRBV19|TRBJ1-5
CASRGDRGSNQPQHF
TGTGCCAGTAGAGGGGACAGGGGGTCGAATCAGCCCCAGCATTTT
>-|TRBD1|TRBV29-1|TRBJ1-1
CSVQGVLNTEAFF
TGCAGCGTCCAGGGGGTTCTCAACACTGAAGCTTTCTTT
>-|-|TRBV4-3|TRBJ2-3
CASSQRGTDTQYF
TGCGCCAGCAGCCAAAGGGGGACAGATACGCAGTATTTT
>-|TRBD2|TRBV11-2|TRBJ2-7
CASSWGDYIYEQYF
TGTGCCAGCAGCTGGGGGGACTATATCTACGAGCAGTACTTC
>-|TRBD2|TRBV15|TRBJ2-1
CATSISSGPNRDEQFF
TGTGCCACCAGCATTTCTAGCGGACCGAATCGGGATGAGCAGTTCTTC
>-|-|TRBV29-1|TRBJ1-1
CSVVLQGKNTEAFF
TGCAGCGTTGTCCTCCAGGGAAAAAACACTGAAGCTTTCTTT
>-|TRBD2|TRBV9|TRBJ2-1
CASSVELAVFNEQFF
TGTGCCAGCAGCGTAGAACTAGCGGTTTTCAATGAGCAGTTCTTC
>-|TRBD1|TRBV5-1|TRBJ2-3
CASSPRDRGGTDTQYF
TGCGCCAGCAGCCCCCGGGACAGGGGTGGCACAGATACGCAGTATTTT
>few|-|TRBV7-2|TRBJ2-7
CASSLDRTSSYEQYF
TGTGCCAGCAGCTTAGATCGAACTAGCTCCTACGAGCAGTACTTC
>once|-|TRBV6-6|TRBJ1-5
CASSSVQTGSNQPQHF
TGTGCCAGCAGTTCCGTTCAGACAGGTAGCAATCAGCCCCAGCATTTT
>-|TRBD2|TRBV6-4|TRBJ2-1
CASSAAGLAGEKGEQFF
TGTGCCAGCAGTGCCGCCGGACTAGCGGGAGAAAAGGGTGAGCAGTTCTTC
>-|-|TRBV11-2|TRBJ1-2
CASSSVAGKFYGYTF
TGTGCCAGCAGCTCCGTTGCGGGGAAATTCTATGGCTACACCTTC
>-|TRBD1|TRBV19|TRBJ1-1
CATEAPGGAFF
TGTGCCACCGAGGCCCCAGGGGGAGCTTTCTTT
>-|TRBD1|TRBV2|TRBJ2-7
CASRKDTGVDEQYF
TGTGCCAGCCGGAAAGACACAGGGGTGGACGAGCAGTACTTC
>-|-|TRBV10-3|TRBJ1-2
CAIRTQGLDGYTF
TGTGCCATCAGGACACAGGGTCTAGATGGCTACACCTTC
>-|-|TRBV19|TRBJ1-3
CASSIFEVGARGNTIYF
TGTGCCAGTAGTATCTTCGAAGTGGGGGCGCGCGGAAACACCATATATTTT
>-|-|TRBV2|TRBJ1-5
CASSRGNQPQHF
TGTGCCAGCAGTAGGGGAAATCAGCCCCAGCATTTT